This T cell receptor (beta chain) was profiled in a study of blood T cell repertoires in COVID-19. In the study overall: From the United States, Italy and Spain came samples of acute and convalescent COVID-19.

Trimming took off 1 base at V and 2 bases at J, with 15 bases between the two ends. The length of the CDR3 is 17 residues. From germline, CDR1 is MGHRA and CDR2 YSYEKL. There are a few counts of this clone. Generated by immunoSEQ multiplex PCR, the TCRdb table keeps only in-frame clones and is missing some. There are approximately 260,000 clones in the sample; roughly 83% occur only once, and more than 9.5% lies in the top ten. What was sequenced was peripheral blood. The origin of this receptor is a woman aged 80 or over with acute or convalescent COVID-19. V is TRBV4-1 and J is TRBJ1-5; a possible D gene is TRBD1 (5 bases). The CDR3 here is CASSQAGGGTGNQPQHF. DNA for the CDR3: TGCGCCAGCAGCCAAGCCGGCGGAGGGACGGGCAATCAGCCCCAGCATTTT.